Given below is one T cell receptor beta chain in context. One entry per CDR3 protein results from TCRdb running MiXCR on the 5' RACE reads. The data show fewer than 450,000 distinct CDR3 sequences, about 28% seen once. The data were obtained in a study of identical twins' blood T cells. On the study more broadly: Twelve libraries, six alpha and six beta, gave 45 million to 50 million reads.

Sequencing input: PBMCs. This clonotype was sampled from a woman between 18 and 49 years old in good health.

The CDR3, as DNA: TGCAGTGCTAGAGTTAGCACAGGGGGCGACATTCAGTACTTC. Encoded protein: CSARVSTGGDIQYF. The chain has TRBV20-1 and TRBJ2-4; 9 bases agree with TRBD1. The V segment lost 1 base and the J segment 8 bases; nucleotides outside the gene matches: 6. Germline CDR1 reads DFQATT; CDR2 reads SNEGSKA (reference sequence). The CDR3 is 14 residues long.